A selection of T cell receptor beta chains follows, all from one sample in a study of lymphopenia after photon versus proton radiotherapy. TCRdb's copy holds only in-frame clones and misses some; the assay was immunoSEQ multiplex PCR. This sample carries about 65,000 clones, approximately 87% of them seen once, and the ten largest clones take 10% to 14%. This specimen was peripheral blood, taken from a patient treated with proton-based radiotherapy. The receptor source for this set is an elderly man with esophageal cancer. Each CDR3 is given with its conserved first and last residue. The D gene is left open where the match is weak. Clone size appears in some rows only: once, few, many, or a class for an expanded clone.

CDR3aa: CASTEGVYNEQFF
CDR3nt: TGTGCCTCGACCGAGGGGGTTTACAATGAGCAGTTCTTC
v_gene: TRBV5-6
d_gene: NA
abundance: NA
j_gene: TRBJ2-1

CDR3aa: CASSLVAGENEQFF
CDR3nt: TGTGCCAGCAGCTTAGTAGCGGGAGAGAATGAGCAGTTCTTC
v_gene: TRBV7-7
d_gene: TRBD2
abundance: NA
j_gene: TRBJ2-1

CDR3aa: CASSIGGNQPQHF
CDR3nt: TGTGCCAGTAGTATCGGCGGCAATCAGCCCCAGCATTTT
v_gene: TRBV19
d_gene: NA
abundance: NA
j_gene: TRBJ1-5

CDR3aa: CASSGQGASTF
CDR3nt: TGTGCCAGCAGCGGACAGGGGGCTTCGACCTTC
v_gene: TRBV6-5
d_gene: TRBD1
abundance: NA
j_gene: TRBJ1-2

CDR3aa: CSVEGGGRVDEQYF
CDR3nt: TGCAGCGTTGAAGGGGGGGGCAGGGTTGACGAGCAGTACTTC
v_gene: TRBV29-1
d_gene: NA
abundance: NA
j_gene: TRBJ2-7

CDR3aa: CASRASGVGLYGYTF
CDR3nt: TGTGCCAGCAGGGCGTCAGGTGTGGGGCTCTATGGCTACACCTTC
v_gene: TRBV2
d_gene: NA
abundance: NA
j_gene: TRBJ1-2

CDR3aa: CASSESELGNTEAFF
CDR3nt: TGTGCCAGCAGTGAAAGCGAACTGGGGAACACTGAAGCTTTCTTT
v_gene: TRBV6-1
d_gene: NA
abundance: few
j_gene: TRBJ1-1

CDR3aa: CASSPRIGTPYEQYF
CDR3nt: TGTGCCAGCAGCCCACGGATCGGGACACCTTACGAGCAGTACTTC
v_gene: TRBV27
d_gene: NA
abundance: NA
j_gene: TRBJ2-7

CDR3aa: CASSPGQGHDQPQHF
CDR3nt: TGCGCCAGCAGCCCGGGACAGGGCCACGATCAGCCCCAGCATTTT
v_gene: TRBV4-1
d_gene: TRBD1
abundance: NA
j_gene: TRBJ1-5

CDR3aa: CASSLALGDLQPQHF
CDR3nt: TGTGCCAGCAGCTTAGCCCTTGGGGACTTACAGCCCCAGCATTTT
v_gene: TRBV11-2
d_gene: NA
abundance: NA
j_gene: TRBJ1-5

CDR3aa: CASSLLGTGYNEQFF
CDR3nt: TGTGCCAGCAGCTTACTAGGGACAGGCTACAATGAGCAGTTCTTC
v_gene: TRBV7-3
d_gene: TRBD1
abundance: NA
j_gene: TRBJ2-1

CDR3aa: CASSLLGGRDTQYF
CDR3nt: TGTGCCAGCAGCTTGCTGGGCGGACGTGATACGCAGTATTTT
v_gene: TRBV7-2
d_gene: NA
abundance: NA
j_gene: TRBJ2-3

CDR3aa: CAWTRQGVGYGYTF
CDR3nt: TGTGCCTGGACTCGACAGGGGGTCGGCTATGGCTACACCTTC
v_gene: TRBV30
d_gene: TRBD1
abundance: NA
j_gene: TRBJ1-2

CDR3aa: CAIAQTSRSYEQYF
CDR3nt: TGTGCCATCGCCCAGACTAGCCGCTCCTACGAGCAGTACTTC
v_gene: TRBV10-3
d_gene: TRBD2
abundance: NA
j_gene: TRBJ2-7

CDR3aa: CASSRYTSGRADTQYF
CDR3nt: TGTGCCAGCAGCCGATATACTAGCGGGCGGGCAGATACGCAGTATTTT
v_gene: TRBV7-2
d_gene: TRBD2
abundance: NA
j_gene: TRBJ2-3